The 27 T cell receptor beta chains in this list originate from one sample, sequenced in a study of immune aging and cytomegalovirus after organ transplant. Time point given: five sample-tagged time points from pre-transplant (day -1) to day 368 post-transplant, pooled. A microwell BD Rhapsody targeted mRNA and AbSeq workflow captured the cells and built the libraries. TCRdb passed the single-cell sequencing reads through MiXCR, listing each CDR3 protein once. The table includes about 21,000 distinct CDR3 sequences, just over 35% detected once. These receptors' targets are unknown. Sequenced material: CMV peptide-activated CD4+ and CD8+ T cells sorted from blood, taken at five time points, pooled. Described subset: sorted CD8+CD137+ and CD4+CD154+ T cells after 11 to 12 h CMV IE-1 peptide stimulation. These receptors all come from a female donor who had a heart transplant and CMV viremia.

This clonotype was recorded at least ten times. The chain recombines TRBV5-1 with TRBJ2-5, with a weak D call TRBD2 (5 bases). Germline CDR1 and CDR2: SGHRS and YFSETQ. V was pared by 4 bases and J by 7 bases, with 8 bases between. The CDR3 is 11 residues long. The CDR3 loop is CASSVGGTQYF. As DNA, the CDR3 is TGCGCCAGCAGCGTTGGAGGGACCCAGTACTTC.

DNA for the CDR3: TGTGCCAGCAGTTTGACATGGAGTAAGCAAGAGACCCAGTACTTC. It is translated as CASSLTWSKQETQYF. This chain joins TRBV12-3 or TRBV12-4 and TRBJ2-5; D unclear. V shed 3 bases and J shed 2 bases, with 13 bases lying between them. The CDR3 contains 15 residues.

This clonotype was observed many times. At one end the junction does not follow the germline gene, possibly because of a read error. The V and J genes are TRBV24-1 and TRBJ2-2, with TRBD2 matching 7 bases. This CDR3 region has 14 residues. Germline CDR1 is KGHDR and CDR2 is SFDVKD. CDR3 sequence: CASSRGRPDGELFF. The CDR3 coding sequence is TGTGCCTCATCGCGGGGGAGGCCCGACGGGGAGCTGTTTTTC.

This clonotype was counted at least ten times. V usage is TRBV6-1 and J usage is TRBJ1-5; D not resolved. The V end was cut by 2 bases, the J end by 0 bases, with 11 bases between. Germline CDR1 MNHNS, CDR2 SASEGT. This CDR3 has 16 amino acids. The CDR3 DNA follows: TGTGCCAGCAGTGAATTTCAGGAATATAGCAATCAGCCCCAGCATTTT. Amino acids: CASSEFQEYSNQPQHF.

This clonotype was detected a few times. The chain links TRBV20-1 to TRBJ2-5, with no clear D. Per germline, CDR1 DFQATT and CDR2 SNEGSKA (reference sequence). V lost 0 bases and J lost 0, with 8 bases in between. The CDR3 length is 14 residues. The CDR3 loop is CSARDEGNQETQYF. CDR3 in DNA: TGCAGTGCTAGAGATGAAGGGAACCAAGAGACCCAGTACTTC.

By share, this clonotype ranks as medium-sized. This sequence joins TRBV3-1 and TRBJ2-7; D is ambiguous. Germline V gene sequence: CDR1 LGHDT, CDR2 YNNKEL (reference sequence). The CDR3 extends over 13 amino acids. Trimming pared 1 base from V and 0 bases from J, leaving 4 bases between. The CDR3 sequence: CASSQADSYEQYF. The CDR3 DNA is TGTGCCAGCAGCCAAGCAGACTCCTACGAGCAGTACTTC.

In its sample, this clonotype ranks as medium-sized. CDR3 residues: CASSLNPSADRGNNTGELFF. CDR3 in DNA: TGTGCCAGCAGTTTAAACCCCTCCGCGGACAGGGGCAATAACACCGGGGAGCTGTTTTTT. The chain recombines TRBV12-3 or TRBV12-4 with TRBJ2-2; TRBD1 matches at 9 bases. Trimming took 2 bases from V and 2 from J; bases not matched to a gene: 15. This CDR3 is 20 amino acids long.

The chain has TRBV12-3 or TRBV12-4 and TRBJ1-1; D is possibly TRBD1 (5 bases). V was pared by 6 bases and J by 6 bases, with 8 bases between. The CDR3 has 11 amino acids. The DNA for the CDR3 is TGTGCCAGCAGGGAGGGGCCTGAAGCTTTCTTT. Its protein product is CASREGPEAFF.

This chain's CDR3 is CSARDWEQAVYGYTF. The CDR3 nucleotides read TGCAGTGCTAGAGATTGGGAACAGGCGGTCTATGGCTACACCTTC. The rearrangement joins TRBV20-1 to TRBJ1-2; a weak D match, TRBD1 (5 bases). CDR1 and CDR2 (germline): DFQATT, SNEGSKA (reference sequence). The CDR3 contains 15 residues. Trimming shortened V by 0 bases and J by 4 bases, and 15 bases separated the two germline ends.

V usage is TRBV19 and J usage is TRBJ2-7; D is unclear. Trimming stripped 7 bases from V and 1 base from J, with 5 bases between. The germline V gene has CDR1 LNHDA and CDR2 SQIVND (reference sequence). The CDR3 is made up of 11 amino acids. CDR3 sequence (DNA): TGTGCCAGTATGGGGTCCTACGAGCAGTACTTC. Protein: CASMGSYEQYF.

This clonotype has a handful of counts. This chain links TRBV5-1 with TRBJ2-1; D not resolved. There are 12 residues in the CDR3. The V end lost 2 bases, the J end lost 8 bases, and 8 bases lay between the germline ends. Germline V gene data show CDR1 as SGHRS and CDR2 as YFSETQ. DNA of the CDR3: TGCGCCAGCAGCTTTAGTGGTGATGAGCAGTTCTTC. This gives the protein CASSFSGDEQFF.

This clonotype is a singleton in its sample. Compared with germline, one end of the junction differs, possibly owing to a read error. The rearrangement joins TRBV18 to TRBJ1-1, with D unclear. The CDR3 has 13 residues. Germline lookup yields CDR1 KGHSH and CDR2 LQKENI. CDR3 in amino acids: CASPPQLNAEAFF. The CDR3 nucleotides read TGTGCCAGCCCACCACAACTGAACGCTGAAGCTTTCTTT.

Only one count was recorded for this clonotype. The chain joins TRBV11-2 to TRBJ2-1; the match to TRBD2 covers 10 bases. CDR1 and CDR2 (germline): SGHAT, FQNNGV. The V and J ends lost 10 bases and 10 bases, in that order; junction bases with no gene match: 10. The CDR3 covers 13 residues. CDR3 sequence (DNA): TGTGCCACCATGAATAGCGGGAGGAGCGAGCAGTTCTTC. Its translation: CATMNSGRSEQFF.

This clonotype was recorded a few times. The chain recombines TRBV19 with TRBJ2-2; D not resolved. Germline V gene sequence: CDR1 LNHDA, CDR2 SQIVND (reference sequence). Trimming took off 8 bases at V and 6 bases at J, with 13 bases between the two ends. The CDR3 spans 13 residues. In nucleotides, the CDR3 is TGTGCCAGTTCCCCTGGTTGGCCCGGGGAGCTGTTTTTT. Encoded protein: CASSPGWPGELFF.

This clonotype is medium-sized in the sample. This chain joins TRBV6-1 and TRBJ2-2, with D perhaps TRBD2 (5 bases). CDR1 is MNHNS, CDR2 SASEGT, per germline. The ends were cut back, 8 bases at V and 10 bases at J, with 17 bases in the middle. The CDR3 spans 13 residues. The CDR3 is CASGSTGISELFF. In DNA form, the CDR3 reads TGTGCCAGCGGCAGTACGGGGATTTCGGAGCTGTTTTTT.

This sequence joins TRBV6-5 and TRBJ2-5, with D tentatively TRBD2 (5 bases). Germline V gene lookup returns CDR1 MNHEY and CDR2 SVGAGI. CDR3 length: 13 residues. V was pared by 6 bases and J by 2 bases, with 10 bases between. The CDR3 protein is CASSRLPQETQYF. The CDR3 DNA is TGTGCCAGCAGCAGACTACCACAAGAGACCCAGTACTTC.

This clonotype was observed a few times. V is TRBV30 and J is TRBJ2-1, with TRBD2 matching over 11 bases. The germline CDR1 and CDR2 sequences are GTSNPN and SVGIG (reference sequence). CDR3 length equals 15 residues. Germline trimming cut 5 bases from V and 10 bases from J; bases unmatched to any gene: 13. CDR3 protein: CAWAKPSSGRREQFF. The CDR3 DNA reads TGTGCCTGGGCCAAACCCTCTAGCGGGAGGCGCGAGCAGTTCTTC.

This clonotype was seen a handful of times. The chain carries TRBV12-3 or TRBV12-4 and TRBJ2-2; D not certain. This CDR3 is 13 amino acids long. Trimming took off 11 bases at V and 1 base at J, with 11 bases between the two ends. This CDR3 is CASKSMNTGELFF. For the CDR3, the DNA is TGTGCCTCCAAGTCCATGAACACCGGGGAGCTGTTTTTT.

Comments on this clonotype: An end of the junction differs from the germline gene, which may be a read error. The J gene is TRBJ1-1, the V gene TRBV10-3; D might be TRBD1 (5 bases). CDR3 length equals 13 residues. Germline V gene lookup returns CDR1 ENHRY and CDR2 SYGVKD. CDR3 in DNA: TGTGCCATCAGCGCAGGGAGCTGGGCTGAAGCCTTCTTT. Translation gives CAISAGSWAEAFF.

The chain employs TRBV27 and TRBJ2-7; D uncertain. The CDR3 is made up of 14 amino acids. V gave up 3 bases and J gave up 6 bases, with 15 bases separating them. From germline, CDR1 is MNHEY and CDR2 SMNVEV (reference sequence). The CDR3: CASSLTFTSGEQYF. For the CDR3, the DNA is TGTGCCAGCAGTTTGACATTTACCTCGGGCGAGCAGTACTTC.

The J gene is TRBJ2-7, the V gene TRBV5-1; TRBD1 agrees at 7 bases. J was trimmed by 7 bases and V by 3 bases; bases with no gene match: 7. Looked up from germline, CDR1 is SGHRS and CDR2 is YFSETQ. The CDR3 runs 13 residues. The CDR3, as DNA: TGCGCCAGCAGCTCCCAGACAGGGCGGGAGCAGTACTTC. It specifies CASSSQTGREQYF.

In this sample, this clonotype turned up a few times. The genes are TRBV5-4 and TRBJ2-7; a weak D match, TRBD1 (6 bases). V dropped 2 bases and J dropped 12 bases, with 18 bases sitting between them. CDR1 and CDR2 from the germline V gene are SGHNT and YYREEE (reference sequence). This CDR3 comprises 13 residues. The CDR3 protein is CASSFSGVYARYF. In nucleotides, the CDR3 is TGTGCCAGCAGCTTCTCAGGGGTCTACGCGCGGTACTTC. The full variable domain, in which reference TRBV5-4 and TRBJ2-7 provide the parts outside the CDR3, is ETGVTQSPTHLIKTRGQQVTLRCSSQSGHNTVSWYQQALGQGPQFIFQYYREEENGRGNFPPRFSGLQFPNYSSELNVNALELDDSALYLCASSFSGVYARYFGPGTRLTVT.

This chain joins TRBV30 and TRBJ2-1; the match to TRBD2 covers 11 bases. Germline loops: CDR1 GTSNPN, CDR2 SVGIG (reference sequence). After removal of 3 bases from V and 7 bases from J, the junction contained 14 bases not matched to a gene. The CDR3 runs 17 residues. CDR3 residues: CAWRGTSGQTSRNEQFF. DNA for the CDR3: TGTGCCTGGAGGGGGACTAGCGGACAAACCAGTCGGAATGAGCAGTTCTTC.

This clonotype was seen repeatedly, ten times or more. The J gene is TRBJ2-7, the V gene TRBV6-1, with 12 nucleotides matching TRBD2. The CDR3 consists of 13 residues. Germline V CDR1 and CDR2: MNHNS, SASEGT. With V trimmed by 4 bases and J by 10 bases, 5 bases remained unmatched. CDR3 coding DNA: TGTGCCAGCAGTGTAGGACTAGCGGGACATCAGTACTTC. Protein sequence: CASSVGLAGHQYF.

This CDR3 reads CATSRDRATGSPLHF. The CDR3 DNA is TGTGCCACCAGCAGAGATCGGGCGACGGGCTCACCCCTCCACTTT. The V and J genes are TRBV15 and TRBJ1-6; D remains unclear. V was cut by 0 bases and J by 10 bases, with 13 bases left in between. The germline gives CDR1 LNHNV, CDR2 YYDKDF (reference sequence). There are 15 residues in the CDR3. The full variable domain, in which reference TRBV15 and TRBJ1-6 provide the parts outside the CDR3, is DAMVIQNPRYQVTQFGKPVTLSCSQTLNHNVMYWYQQKSSQAPKLLFHYYDKDFNNEADTPDNFQSRRPNTSFCFLDIRSPGLGDTAMYLCATSRDRATGSPLHFGNGTRLTVT.

The chain links TRBV19 to TRBJ1-2; the D is unclear. Germline V gene data show CDR1 as LNHDA and CDR2 as SQIVND (reference sequence). The V end lost 7 bases, the J end lost 8 bases, and 20 bases lay between the germline ends. The CDR3 is 14 residues long. The CDR3 loop reads CASTPLRGVRGYTF. The CDR3 DNA sequence: TGTGCCAGTACTCCACTTCGGGGAGTACGGGGCTACACCTTC.

This clonotype has at least ten counts. As DNA, the CDR3 is TGTGCCAGCAGCCAAGCGAGGGGCGTCAATCAGCCCCAGCATTTT. Translating gives CASSQARGVNQPQHF. The V gene is TRBV3-1, the J gene TRBJ1-5, with D possibly being TRBD1 (5 bases). Trimming took off 1 base at V and 3 bases at J, with 10 bases between the two ends. This CDR3 contains 15 residues. Germline V lookup: CDR1 LGHDT, CDR2 YNNKEL (reference sequence).